The rows below give T cell receptor beta chains drawn from one sample of a study of CD8 T cells in Susac syndrome. Each CDR3 protein is one row after TCRdb ran MiXCR on the immunoSEQ multiplex PCR reads. Of about 120,000 distinct CDR3 sequences in the sample, 85% to 95% were seen once. The sequenced material came from CD8+ T cells from PBMCs. The source of these receptors is a human donor with Susac syndrome. Each CDR3 is given with its conserved first and last residue. A D gene is named only where the DNA matches it firmly. Clone size appears in some rows only: once, few, many, or a class for an expanded clone.

D: NA; J: TRBJ2-5; V: TRBV27; size: NA; DNA: TGTGCCAGCAGTTCCCAGTACCAAGAGACCCAGTACTTC; CDR3: CASSSQYQETQYF
D: NA; J: TRBJ2-3; V: TRBV7-2; size: NA; DNA: TGTGCCAGCAGCTCAGAAGACGGGGGGCCTGGGGATACGCAGTATTTT; CDR3: CASSSEDGGPGDTQYF
D: TRBD2; J: TRBJ2-1; V: TRBV7-9; size: NA; DNA: TGTGCCAGCAGCGGAAGCGGGGGGCGGAACAATGAGCAGTTCTTC; CDR3: CASSGSGGRNNEQFF
D: TRBD1; J: TRBJ1-2; V: TRBV12-3/TRBV12-4; size: NA; DNA: TGTGCCAGCAGCCCAGGGGGGCGAAGCTATGGCTACACCTTC; CDR3: CASSPGGRSYGYTF
D: TRBD1; J: TRBJ2-3; V: TRBV13; size: once; DNA: TGTGCCAGCAGCGCCCGACAGGGGAATACGCAGTATTTT; CDR3: CASSARQGNTQYF
D: NA; J: TRBJ2-2; V: TRBV3-1; size: few; DNA: TGTGCCAGCAGCCAAGCCACTAACACCGGGGAGCTGTTTTTT; CDR3: CASSQATNTGELFF
D: NA; J: TRBJ1-2; V: TRBV9; size: NA; DNA: TGTGCCAGCAGGGGCGTGGGATCTGCTGGCTACACCTTC; CDR3: CASRGVGSAGYTF
D: NA; J: TRBJ2-7; V: TRBV3-1; size: once; DNA: TGTGCCAGCAGCCAAAGGTGGGGGTACGAGCAGTACTTC; CDR3: CASSQRWGYEQYF
D: NA; J: TRBJ2-5; V: TRBV11-2; size: NA; DNA: TGTGCCAGCAGCTTAGTAACCCCGGAGACCCAGTACTTC; CDR3: CASSLVTPETQYF
D: NA; J: TRBJ1-2; V: TRBV3-1; size: NA; DNA: TGTGCCAGCAGCCAAGTATTTGGGGGCGGTGGCTACACCTTC; CDR3: CASSQVFGGGGYTF
D: NA; J: TRBJ2-3; V: TRBV7-6; size: NA; DNA: TGTGCCAGCAGCTTAGAAGGGGCAGATACGCAGTATTTT; CDR3: CASSLEGADTQYF